This T cell receptor (beta chain) was sequenced during a study of CD8 T cells in ankylosing spondylitis (dated by TCRdb to the late 2010s). Study-wide context: The study set out to find disease-linked TCR variants by profiling T cell receptor beta repertoires in ankylosing spondylitis patients and healthy donors. The whole study cohort included 108 healthy donors and 20 to 25 ankylosing spondylitis patients. Peripheral blood samples were taken, and synovial fluid was additionally collected from ankylosing spondylitis patients.

In the case of this clonotype: Its antigen is currently not known. No per-base quality is available; no much larger clone lies one base away.

Summary of the overall study and its limitations: The disease-linked clones were reported as significantly enriched in matched synovial fluid samples from ankylosing spondylitis patients. A TCR beta motif made up of fewer than 10 highly homologous amino acid variants appeared to be characteristic of blood from ankylosing spondylitis patients. Some motif variants were previously reported in synovial fluid and blood of reactive arthritis patients, suggesting common disease-initiation mechanisms. In peripheral blood, the disease-linked clones were found at relatively low frequencies and had a CD8+ phenotype.

Sequencer: Illumina HiSeq 2500. Quantitative 5'-RACE with molecular barcodes was used to prepare TCR beta libraries. In the authors' own workflow: To identify disease-linked TCR variants, a new computational method was used, one built on a probabilistic model of VDJ rearrangement. TCRdb trimmed public reads at Q25 via fastp, called clones via MiXCR and kept in-frame beta chains. Rows matching on CDR3 protein sequence are summarized as one entry with the most common DNA and genes. TCRdb assigned the V and J calls; the authors' analysis was not used. The sample has around 890,000 distinct CDR3 sequences on record, 12% of them singletons. 0.51% of the sample comes from the top ten. V ends up 2 bases short and J 8 bases short, with an unmatched junction base count of 4. Per the germline V gene, MDHEN is the CDR1 and SYDVKM is the CDR2. Inclusive of the bounding cysteine and phenylalanine, the CDR3 is 14 residues long. Only the CDR3 part of the read is kept: 42 bases, read in frame from the first base.

Sequences were obtained from blood, either unsorted or a sorted T cell fraction (not recorded which). This chain is built from TRBV28 and TRBJ1-1; 11 junctional bases match TRBD1. The clonotype was recovered from a male donor with ankylosing spondylitis. The DNA is TGTGCCAGCAGTTTAGGGACAGGGGGATCCGAAGCTTTCTTT. It translates to CASSLGTGGSEAFF.